This TCR beta chain derives from a study of blood T cells in healthy people across ages. The CDR3 is 11 residues long. Germline-derived CDR1 and CDR2 are DFQATT and SNEGSKA (reference sequence). Study-wide findings and caveats: When set beside aged donors, long-lived donors presented more naive CD4+ cells and higher diversity. Across the age range, TCR beta diversity per million T cells fell in a roughly linear way.

Alongside a J-beta primer mix, a sample-barcoded 5' primer served in a second PCR lasting roughly 6 to 11 cycles. TCRdb called the 5' RACE reads again in MiXCR, with one record for every CDR3 protein. The sample contains roughly 500,000 distinct CDR3 sequences, roughly 29% of which appear only once. With respect to this clonotype: The antigen is unknown.

Staff drew roughly 10 milliliters of peripheral blood from each donor. A minimum of 7 million PBMCs was isolated per sample. The chain joins TRBV20-1 to TRBJ2-5, with D hard to call. TRBJ2-1 matches the DNA end more closely, so the J call is doubtful. The sequenced material came from blood. The source is a woman in her seventies in good health. The CDR3 nucleotides read TGCAGTGCTAGATTCGACAATGAGCAGTTCTTC. The encoded protein is CSARFDNEQFF.